What follows describes a single TCR beta chain. In the authors' methods: Estimates of nucleated cell counts were drawn from the amplification of reference gene primers. The protocol was immunoSEQ multiplex PCR, while the TCRdb copy is restricted to in-frame clones and leaves out a portion. V and J calls and clone size are given by that table; D and trimming were obtained from the DNA. The sample records 35,000 to 45,000 clones, approximately 90% being singletons. This sample was included in a study of blood T cell repertoires in COVID-19. The wider study: From the United States, Italy and Spain came samples of acute and convalescent COVID-19. Sources were T cells, B-cell-depleted T cells, or PBMCs; the material itself was cDNA or gDNA.

Germline CDR1 reads DFQATT; CDR2 reads SNEGSKA (reference sequence). CDR3 size: 10 residues. Trimming took off 6 bases at V and 7 bases at J, with 7 bases between the two ends. The rearrangement uses TRBV20-1 and TRBJ2-1; TRBD2 is a possible D gene (5 bases). This TCR came from a human donor in a cohort sampled during active COVID-19. The sample taken for sequencing was peripheral blood. The CDR3 DNA reads as TGCAGTGCGAGGAGGAATGAGCAGTTCTTC. This codes for CSARRNEQFF.